The sequence of this T cell receptor (beta chain) was determined in a study of glioma-infiltrating T cells after dendritic cell vaccination. Time point described: after dendritic cell vaccination, including at tumor progression/relapse. CDR1 SQVTM and CDR2 ANQGSEA come from the germline V gene. Trimming took 4 bases from V and 5 from J; bases not matched to a gene: 5. The CDR3 covers 13 residues. The PCR used 60 V beta and 13 J beta primers. Libraries were prepared by immunoSEQ multiplex PCR; TCRdb keeps only in-frame clonotypes and omits some of them. Of 80,000 to 100,000 clones in the sample, around 80% were seen once.

The source was blood, collected after dendritic cell vaccination. The receptor was derived from a human donor with glioblastoma. This chain joins TRBV29-1 and TRBJ2-5; TRBD2 matches at 9 bases. The CDR3 sequence: CSVAPSGAETQYF. CDR3 DNA sequence: TGCAGCGTTGCCCCTAGCGGGGCTGAGACCCAGTACTTC. The whole variable domain, remainder taken from reference TRBV29-1 and TRBJ2-5, is SAVISQKPSRDICQRGTSLTIQCQVDSQVTMMFWYRQQPGQSLTLIATANQGSEATYESGFVIDKFPISRPNLTFSTLTVSNMSPEDSSIYLCSVAPSGAETQYFGPGTRLLVL.